This is a list of T cell receptor beta chains from one sample in a study of T cell repertoires in cytomegalovirus infection. Their antigens remain unidentified. A single record per CDR3 protein comes from TCRdb applying MiXCR to the reads. This table holds 110,000 to 150,000 distinct CDR3 sequences, 30% to 40% found once. The material sequenced was CD8+ T cells from cultured PBMCs, taken from culture after CMV antigen stimulation. The receptors come from a human donor in good health (CMV status not recorded). Some clones in this sample may be carry-over from other donors' samples. Both conserved end residues are part of each CDR3. The D gene is left open where the match is weak. Expanded clones get a size class; other rows say once, few or many, or leave the size out.

J gene,D gene,V gene,clone size,CDR3 DNA,CDR3 protein
TRBJ2-7,NA,TRBV12-3/TRBV12-4,NA,TGTGCCAGCAGTCCCCCGATGGGCGAGCAGTACTTC,CASSPPMGEQYF
TRBJ2-5,TRBD2,TRBV6-6,NA,TGTGCCAGCAACGAAGCGGGGGGGCGTGAGACCCAGTACTTC,CASNEAGGRETQYF
TRBJ1-6,NA,TRBV19,few,TGTGCCAGTACCTTGAGGCAGGAAGATTCACCCCTCCACTTT,CASTLRQEDSPLHF
TRBJ1-2,NA,TRBV29-1,NA,TGCAGCGTTGAAGATCAGCATGGCTACACCTTC,CSVEDQHGYTF
TRBJ2-7,NA,TRBV20-1,NA,TGCAGTGCTATCCGAGCCGCAGGTCCGCACGGCGACGAGCAGTACTTC,CSAIRAAGPHGDEQYF
TRBJ2-3,NA,TRBV6-2/TRBV6-3,few,TGTGCCAGCAGTTACGATCCTCCCGGGGCAGATACGCAGTATTTT,CASSYDPPGADTQYF
TRBJ2-1,TRBD2,TRBV19,few,TGTGCCAGTAGTATAGATCTCGCGGGGGGTTACAATGAGCAGTTCTTC,CASSIDLAGGYNEQFF
TRBJ1-2,NA,TRBV27,NA,TGTGCCAGCAGTTTATCGACGGGGCTGGAGGGCTACACCTTC,CASSLSTGLEGYTF
TRBJ2-1,NA,TRBV7-8,many,TGTGCCAGCAGCTTAGCCACCCCCCTCTGGGGGAGCGATGAGCAGTTCTTC,CASSLATPLWGSDEQFF
TRBJ1-5,NA,TRBV27,few,TGTGCCAGCAGTTTGAATTTGGGAACCCAGCCCCAGCATTTT,CASSLNLGTQPQHF
TRBJ1-6,NA,TRBV19,NA,TGTGCCAGTAGTGCGATGACAGGATCACCCCTCCACTTT,CASSAMTGSPLHF
TRBJ1-1,NA,TRBV20-1,NA,TGCAGTGCTAGGGAACCGGGACTCCAAGCCAACTCTGAAGCTTTCTTT,CSAREPGLQANSEAFF
TRBJ2-1,NA,TRBV20-1,NA,TGCAGTGCTAAAGATGATCCCGGGACTCCCGTTTACAATGAGCAGTTCTTC,CSAKDDPGTPVYNEQFF
TRBJ2-1,TRBD2,TRBV20-1,few,TGCAGTGCGACAACGGGACTAGCGGGGGGGCCGGGCGGCAATGAGCAGTTCTTC,CSATTGLAGGPGGNEQFF
TRBJ2-7,NA,TRBV18,many,TGTGCCAGCTCACCTCAGCCATATTACGAGCAGTACTTC,CASSPQPYYEQYF
TRBJ2-5,NA,TRBV6-5,NA,TGTGCCAGCAGTTACTCTCCGGGCGTACAAGAGACCCAGTACTTC,CASSYSPGVQETQYF
TRBJ1-1,NA,TRBV11-2,few,TGTGCCAGCTCGGGGGACCGGGACAACCTCATGAACACTGAAGCTTTCTTT,CASSGDRDNLMNTEAFF
TRBJ2-1,NA,TRBV4-1,NA,TGCGCCAGCAGCCAAGCTCCCTTGTCCATCAATGAGCAGTTCTTC,CASSQAPLSINEQFF
TRBJ2-7,NA,TRBV19,NA,TGTGCCAGTAGTATCTTCACTTGGTACGAGCAGTACTTC,CASSIFTWYEQYF
TRBJ1-6,NA,TRBV2,NA,TGTGCCAGCAGTGACTACCTGAATTCACCCCTCCACTTT,CASSDYLNSPLHF
TRBJ2-1,TRBD2,TRBV7-3,many,TGTGCCAGCAGCTTGACTAGCGGGGGGGGGTTGGAGCAGTTCTTC,CASSLTSGGGLEQFF
TRBJ2-1,TRBD2,TRBV10-3,NA,TGTGCCATCAGTGAGTCCGCGGGGGGGACCTACAATGAGCAGTTCTTC,CAISESAGGTYNEQFF
TRBJ2-3,NA,TRBV19,NA,TGTGCCAGTAGTCCCGGGACTTCTCTTCGCACAGATACGCAGTATTTT,CASSPGTSLRTDTQYF
TRBJ2-5,NA,TRBV12-3/TRBV12-4,once,TGTGCCAGCAGCTCCGGACTCGCGGGGACCCAGTACTTC,CASSSGLAGTQYF
TRBJ1-2,TRBD1,TRBV7-2,NA,TGTGCCAGCACACAGGGGCCGGTCTATGGCTACACCTTC,CASTQGPVYGYTF
TRBJ1-3,NA,TRBV7-9,few,TGTGCCAGCAGCTTAGTGGACAGCTCTGGAAACACCATATATTTT,CASSLVDSSGNTIYF
TRBJ2-7,NA,TRBV5-1,NA,TGCGCCAGCAGCTTGAGGGGGACCGACTACGAGCAGTACTTC,CASSLRGTDYEQYF
TRBJ1-1,NA,TRBV19,few,TGTGCCAGTAGCCCAGGGAACGTCGAAGCTTTCTTT,CASSPGNVEAFF
TRBJ2-5,NA,TRBV12-3/TRBV12-4,NA,TGTGCCAGCAGCCCCTCCGCGGGAACACAAGAGACCCAGTACTTC,CASSPSAGTQETQYF
TRBJ1-1,NA,TRBV7-9,NA,TGTGCCAGCAGCCCACAGGGTGAAGCTTTCTTT,CASSPQGEAFF
TRBJ2-7,TRBD1,TRBV28,few,TGTGCCAGCAGTTTAAAGGTCAGGGGGCCTTCCGAGCAGTACTTC,CASSLKVRGPSEQYF
TRBJ2-2,TRBD2,TRBV7-6,NA,TGTGCCAGCAGCTCGGGACTAGCGCCCGGGGAGCTGTTTTTT,CASSSGLAPGELFF
TRBJ1-2,TRBD1,TRBV5-4,NA,TGTGCCAGCAGCTTGGTCGGACAGGGTGCTGTTATCGACTATGGCTACACCTTC,CASSLVGQGAVIDYGYTF
TRBJ2-2,NA,TRBV19,NA,TGTGCCAGTAGCAGGCTGGGCGACGGGGAGCTGTTTTTT,CASSRLGDGELFF
TRBJ2-5,TRBD2,TRBV7-9,many,TGTGCCAGCAGCCAAAACGGCGGCGGGGGGGAAGAGACCCAGTACTTC,CASSQNGGGGEETQYF
TRBJ2-3,TRBD2,TRBV6-6,NA,TGTGCCAGCAGTTACTCGGCCCTAGCGGGGGGAGGGGATACGCAGTATTTT,CASSYSALAGGGDTQYF
TRBJ2-7,TRBD1,TRBV5-5,NA,TGTGCCAGCAGCTGGACAGGGAACGAGCAGTACTTC,CASSWTGNEQYF
TRBJ2-5,NA,TRBV4-1,NA,TGCGCCAGCAGCCAAGTATTATCCCAAGAGACCCAGTACTTC,CASSQVLSQETQYF
TRBJ2-3,NA,TRBV5-1,few,TGCGCCAGCTCCGAACGGGGGACCCCAGATACGCAGTATTTT,CASSERGTPDTQYF
TRBJ2-7,NA,TRBV7-6,many,TGTGCCAGCAGCTTAGGGCGGAGCACCGAGCAGTACTTC,CASSLGRSTEQYF
TRBJ2-5,TRBD1,TRBV10-3,many,TGTGCCATCAGTGAGTCGAGTGCAGGGGGCGCAACCCAAGAGACCCAGTACTTC,CAISESSAGGATQETQYF
TRBJ2-1,TRBD2,TRBV19,NA,TGTGCCAGTAGTATAGCCGCCGGGACTAGCGGGGGATACAATGAGCAGTTCTTC,CASSIAAGTSGGYNEQFF
TRBJ1-2,TRBD1,TRBV7-9,NA,TGTGCCAGCAGCTTCGGGACAGGGGTTAAAGATGGCTACACCTTC,CASSFGTGVKDGYTF
TRBJ2-7,NA,TRBV27,once,TGTGCCAGCAGTACCACTAATACCGGGACCTCTTCCTACGAGCAGTACTTC,CASSTTNTGTSSYEQYF
TRBJ2-2,NA,TRBV12-3/TRBV12-4,many,TGTGCCAGCAGCCCAATTTATGGCGGGGAGCTGTTTTTT,CASSPIYGGELFF
TRBJ2-5,TRBD1,TRBV5-4,NA,TGTGCCAGCAGCTCCGGGACAGGGGATACAGAGACCCAGTACTTC,CASSSGTGDTETQYF
TRBJ2-4,TRBD1,TRBV19,NA,TGTGCCACCCACGGGACAGGGGCGGAATCAGCCAAAAACATTCAGTACTTC,CATHGTGAESAKNIQYF
TRBJ2-3,NA,TRBV2,NA,TGTGCCAGCACCTCAATGGGCGGGGGCAACACAGATACGCAGTATTTT,CASTSMGGGNTDTQYF
TRBJ2-2,NA,TRBV4-2,few,TGTGCCAGCAGCCAAGATTTAAGGGGGTCTTCGAACACCGGGGAGCTGTTTTTT,CASSQDLRGSSNTGELFF
TRBJ2-3,TRBD2,TRBV20-1,few,TGCAGTGCCTCCTCCGGGACTACCACAGATACGCAGTATTTT,CSASSGTTTDTQYF
TRBJ1-2,TRBD1,TRBV5-6,NA,TGTGCCAGCAGCTGGACCGGGACAGGGGACTATGGCTACACCTTC,CASSWTGTGDYGYTF
TRBJ2-3,NA,TRBV7-9,many,TGTGCCAGCAGCTTAACCCCGGGAGGGGGCAGGACAGATACGCAGTATTTT,CASSLTPGGGRTDTQYF
TRBJ1-1,NA,TRBV5-6,few,TGTGCCAGCAGCTTGGGCAGCTCGTTCACAGCTTTCTTT,CASSLGSSFTAFF
TRBJ1-2,TRBD1,TRBV4-1,NA,TGCGCCAGCAGCCAAGAAACAGGGGTGGGTGGCTACACCTTC,CASSQETGVGGYTF
TRBJ1-1,NA,TRBV4-1,few,TGCGCCAGCAGCCAAGGAATGGGGGGAACTGAAGCTTTCTTT,CASSQGMGGTEAFF
TRBJ1-6,NA,TRBV28,many,TGTGCCAGCAGTTCCCAGCGGGGGGCGGTTCCACCCCTCCACTTT,CASSSQRGAVPPLHF
TRBJ2-7,TRBD1,TRBV28,NA,TGTGCCAGCAGCTCCACAGGGGCCGAGCAGTACTTC,CASSSTGAEQYF